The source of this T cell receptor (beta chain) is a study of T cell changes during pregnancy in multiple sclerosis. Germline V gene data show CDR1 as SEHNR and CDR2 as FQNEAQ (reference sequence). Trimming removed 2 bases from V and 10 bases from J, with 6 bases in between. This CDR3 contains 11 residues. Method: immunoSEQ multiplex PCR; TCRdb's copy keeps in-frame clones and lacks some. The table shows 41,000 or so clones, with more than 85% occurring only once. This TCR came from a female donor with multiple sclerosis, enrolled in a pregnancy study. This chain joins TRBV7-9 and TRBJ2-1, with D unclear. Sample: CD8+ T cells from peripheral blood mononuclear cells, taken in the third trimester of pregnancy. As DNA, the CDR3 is TGTGCCAGCAGCTTAAGCTGGGAGCAGTTCTTC. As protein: CASSLSWEQFF.